These T cell receptor beta chains were read from a single sample in a study of shared clonotypes between healthy human individuals. This table comes from immunoSEQ multiplex PCR, and its TCRdb copy is limited to in-frame clones, with some not included. Found here are 950,000 to 1,100,000 clones, about 75% of them singletons; the top ten hold approximately 1.5%. The sequencing sample was made of memory CD4+ T cells sorted from blood. These receptors originate from a man aged 18 to 29 in good health. The CDR3 runs from the conserved cysteine through the conserved F or W. The D gene is left open where the match is weak. Size tells how often a clone was seen (once, few, many) or the class of an expanded clone, and some rows leave it out.

DNA: TGTGCCAGTAGCACCATGGGGAATAATTCACCCCTCCACTTT
CDR3: CASSTMGNNSPLHF
V: TRBV19
J: TRBJ1-6
size: -
D: -

DNA: TGTGCCAGCAGTCTAGCGGGGATCAGCGAGCAGTACTTC
CDR3: CASSLAGISEQYF
V: TRBV27
J: TRBJ2-7
size: -
D: TRBD2

DNA: TGTGCCAGCAGGCGGACTAGCGGGGGGGCCTACGAGCAGTACTTC
CDR3: CASRRTSGGAYEQYF
V: TRBV5-8
J: TRBJ2-7
size: -
D: TRBD2

DNA: TGTGCCAGCAGCCTGGGACAGTCGAACACTGAAGCTTTCTTT
CDR3: CASSLGQSNTEAFF
V: TRBV4-2
J: TRBJ1-1
size: few
D: TRBD1

DNA: TGCGCCAGTTCACCTACTACTAGCACAGATACGCAGTATTTT
CDR3: CASSPTTSTDTQYF
V: TRBV5-1
J: TRBJ2-3
size: -
D: -

DNA: TGTGCTAGTGGTTTGACCCTCTGGAACACTGAAGCTTTCTTT
CDR3: CASGLTLWNTEAFF
V: TRBV12-5
J: TRBJ1-1
size: few
D: -

DNA: TGTGCCACCAGCAACCCTGCTGGGGCCAACGTCCTGACTTTC
CDR3: CATSNPAGANVLTF
V: TRBV15
J: TRBJ2-6
size: -
D: -

DNA: TGTGCCAGCAGCCAGAAGACTAGCGGGAGTGATGAGCAGTTCTTC
CDR3: CASSQKTSGSDEQFF
V: TRBV2
J: TRBJ2-1
size: few
D: TRBD2

DNA: TGTGCCAGCAGTTTAGCGACTAGCGGAGAGCAGTACTTC
CDR3: CASSLATSGEQYF
V: TRBV27
J: TRBJ2-7
size: many
D: TRBD2

DNA: TGTGCCAGTAGGGGAGGCGGGGGCACAACTAATGAAAAACTGTTTTTT
CDR3: CASRGGGGTTNEKLFF
V: TRBV19
J: TRBJ1-4
size: -
D: -

DNA: TGTGCCAGCAATCTAGGGGGGATCCCTATACGCGAGCAGTACTTC
CDR3: CASNLGGIPIREQYF
V: TRBV6-1
J: TRBJ2-7
size: -
D: -

DNA: TGTGCCAGTAGTATGAATAGGACAGGGAGGTACTCTGGGGCCAACGTCCTGACTTTC
CDR3: CASSMNRTGRYSGANVLTF
V: TRBV19
J: TRBJ2-6
size: -
D: TRBD1

DNA: TGTGCCATCAGTGAAAGTTCGGGGCAGGTTTTTGGCTACACCTTC
CDR3: CAISESSGQVFGYTF
V: TRBV10-3
J: TRBJ1-2
size: -
D: -

DNA: TGTGCCAGCAGTTTAGGTACAGGGGGCTATTCACCCCTCCACTTT
CDR3: CASSLGTGGYSPLHF
V: TRBV27
J: TRBJ1-6
size: few
D: TRBD1

DNA: TGTGCCAGTCAAATTACAGAGGACATGTACGAGCAGTACTTC
CDR3: CASQITEDMYEQYF
V: TRBV19
J: TRBJ2-7
size: once
D: -

DNA: TGTGCCATCAGGGGGGACCCCGGGACAGGGGTCCACGAGCAGTACTTC
CDR3: CAIRGDPGTGVHEQYF
V: TRBV10-3
J: TRBJ2-7
size: -
D: TRBD1

DNA: TGTGCCAGCAGCCCCTCAGGGACTAACTATGGCTACACCTTC
CDR3: CASSPSGTNYGYTF
V: TRBV5-4
J: TRBJ1-2
size: -
D: -

DNA: TGTGCCAGCAGCCCGAGAGGGTCCATCTTTTCACAGTTCTTC
CDR3: CASSPRGSIFSQFF
V: TRBV7-2
J: TRBJ2-1
size: -
D: -

DNA: TGTGCCAGCAGCTTGCCGGGGGCGGGCTACGAGCAGTACTTC
CDR3: CASSLPGAGYEQYF
V: TRBV5-4
J: TRBJ2-7
size: once
D: -

DNA: TGTGCCAGCAGTTCCGGGGGGCAGGGAAATTCACCCCTCCACTTT
CDR3: CASSSGGQGNSPLHF
V: TRBV9
J: TRBJ1-6
size: -
D: -

DNA: TGTGCCAGCAGCTTAGGGAGGACACGCTATGGCTACACCTTC
CDR3: CASSLGRTRYGYTF
V: TRBV7-2
J: TRBJ1-2
size: -
D: -

DNA: TGTGCCTGCCCCGGGACTAGCGGGAATGAGCAGTTCTTC
CDR3: CACPGTSGNEQFF
V: TRBV30
J: TRBJ2-1
size: -
D: TRBD2

DNA: TGTGCCACGGAAGGGACAGGGGCATACAATGAGCAGTTCTTC
CDR3: CATEGTGAYNEQFF
V: TRBV11-2
J: TRBJ2-1
size: -
D: TRBD1

DNA: TGTGCCAGCAGTGGGAGCAGGGGAACAGAAAAACTGTTTTTT
CDR3: CASSGSRGTEKLFF
V: TRBV6-6
J: TRBJ1-4
size: once
D: -

DNA: TGTGCCACCCAGACTAGCGTTACCGGGGAGCTGTTTTTT
CDR3: CATQTSVTGELFF
V: TRBV5-6
J: TRBJ2-2
size: -
D: TRBD2

DNA: TGCGCCAGCAGCTTGGAGGGCGCGGATAGTTCACCCCTCCACTTT
CDR3: CASSLEGADSSPLHF
V: TRBV5-1
J: TRBJ1-6
size: many
D: -

DNA: TGCGCCAGCAGCCCACAGGTGGCTTCTTACGAGCAGTACTTC
CDR3: CASSPQVASYEQYF
V: TRBV10-2
J: TRBJ2-7
size: -
D: -